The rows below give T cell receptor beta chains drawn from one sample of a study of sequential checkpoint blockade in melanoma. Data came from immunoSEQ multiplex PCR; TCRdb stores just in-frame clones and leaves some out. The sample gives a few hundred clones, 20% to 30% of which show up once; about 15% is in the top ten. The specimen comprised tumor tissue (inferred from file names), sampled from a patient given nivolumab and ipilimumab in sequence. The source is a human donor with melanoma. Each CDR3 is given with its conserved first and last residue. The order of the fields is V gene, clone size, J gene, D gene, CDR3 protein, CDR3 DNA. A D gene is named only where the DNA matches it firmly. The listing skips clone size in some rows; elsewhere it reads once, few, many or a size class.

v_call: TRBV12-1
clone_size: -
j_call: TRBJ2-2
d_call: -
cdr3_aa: CASSHGQGFLANTGELFF
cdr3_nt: TGTGCCAGCAGCCACGGACAGGGATTCCTCGCGAACACCGGGGAGCTGTTTTTT

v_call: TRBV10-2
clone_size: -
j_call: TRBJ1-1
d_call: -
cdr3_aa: CAQSGNQDTEAFF
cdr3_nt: TGCGCCCAATCGGGCAACCAGGACACTGAAGCTTTCTTT

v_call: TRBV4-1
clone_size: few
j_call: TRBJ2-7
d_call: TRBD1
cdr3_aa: CASSHSATGESYEQYF
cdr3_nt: TGCGCCAGCAGCCATTCGGCTACAGGGGAGTCCTACGAGCAGTACTTC

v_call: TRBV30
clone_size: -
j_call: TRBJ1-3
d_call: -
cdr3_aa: CAWKMAGNTIYF
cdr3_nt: TGTGCCTGGAAGATGGCCGGAAACACCATATATTTT

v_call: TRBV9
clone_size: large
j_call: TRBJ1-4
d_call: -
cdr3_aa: CASSVGGRRNEKLFF
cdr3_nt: TGTGCCAGCAGCGTAGGTGGTCGGCGGAATGAAAAACTGTTTTTT

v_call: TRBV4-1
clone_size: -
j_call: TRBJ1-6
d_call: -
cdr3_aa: CASSHLTGKGSPLHF
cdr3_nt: TGCGCCAGCAGCCATCTTACAGGGAAAGGGTCACCCCTCCACTTT

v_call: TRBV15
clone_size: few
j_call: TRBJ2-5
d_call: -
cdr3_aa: CATSRGQVQETQYF
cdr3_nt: TGTGCCACCAGCAGAGGACAGGTCCAAGAGACCCAGTACTTC

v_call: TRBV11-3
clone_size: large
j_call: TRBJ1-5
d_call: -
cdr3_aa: CASSLGDTYSNQPQHF
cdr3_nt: TGTGCCAGCAGCTTAGGGGACACATATAGCAATCAGCCCCAGCATTTT

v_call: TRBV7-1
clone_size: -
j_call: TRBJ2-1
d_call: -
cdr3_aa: CASSHDRNNEQFF
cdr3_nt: TGTGCCAGCAGTCACGACAGAAACAATGAGCAGTTCTTC

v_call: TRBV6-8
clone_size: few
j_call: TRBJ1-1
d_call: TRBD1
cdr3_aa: CASSYSRFDRGVKGTLKTFF
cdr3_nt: TGTGCCAGCAGTTACTCCCGCTTCGACAGGGGAGTAAAAGGAACACTGAAAACTTTCTTT

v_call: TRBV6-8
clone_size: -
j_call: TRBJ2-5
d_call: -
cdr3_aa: CASSSGLLRETQYF
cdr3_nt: TGTGCCAGCAGTTCCGGCCTTCTCCGGGAGACCCAGTACTTC

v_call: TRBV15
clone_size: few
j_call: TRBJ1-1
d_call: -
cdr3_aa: CATSRGGQLNTEAFF
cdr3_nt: TGTGCCACCAGCAGGGGAGGACAGCTGAACACTGAAGCTTTCTTT

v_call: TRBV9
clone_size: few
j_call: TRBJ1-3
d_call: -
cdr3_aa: CASRTGIFGGNTIYF
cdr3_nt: TGTGCCAGCAGGACCGGGATATTCGGGGGAAACACCATATATTTT

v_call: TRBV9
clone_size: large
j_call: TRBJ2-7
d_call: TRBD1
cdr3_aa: CASSSQGAPYEQYF
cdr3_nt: TGTGCCAGCAGCTCCCAGGGGGCTCCGTACGAGCAGTACTTC

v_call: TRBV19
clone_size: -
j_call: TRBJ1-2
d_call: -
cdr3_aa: CASSPSLNYGYTF
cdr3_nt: TGTGCCAGTAGTCCGTCGCTTAACTATGGCTACACCTTC

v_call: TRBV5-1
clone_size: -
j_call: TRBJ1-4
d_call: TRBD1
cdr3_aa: CASSSQGAVTNEKLFF
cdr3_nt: TGCGCCAGCAGCTCCCAGGGGGCCGTAACTAATGAAAAACTGTTTTTT

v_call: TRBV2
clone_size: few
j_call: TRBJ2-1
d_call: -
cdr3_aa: CASSPTVNYNEQFF
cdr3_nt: TGTGCCAGCAGTCCGACAGTAAACTACAATGAGCAGTTCTTC

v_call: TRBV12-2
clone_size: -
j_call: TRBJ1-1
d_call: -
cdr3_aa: CASRLVRGSTEAFF
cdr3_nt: TGTGCAAGTCGCTTAGTAAGGGGGAGCACTGAAGCTTTCTTT

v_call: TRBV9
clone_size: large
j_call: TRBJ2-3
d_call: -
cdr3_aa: CASSTARTLGNTQYF
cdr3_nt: TGTGCCAGCAGTACCGCGAGGACCCTGGGAAATACGCAGTATTTT

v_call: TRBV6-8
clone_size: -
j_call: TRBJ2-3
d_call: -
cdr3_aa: CASNQGWDTQYF
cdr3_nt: TGTGCCAGCAACCAAGGGTGGGATACGCAGTATTTT

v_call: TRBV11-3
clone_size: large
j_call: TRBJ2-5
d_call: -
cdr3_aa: CASSQTHIREETQYF
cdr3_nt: TGTGCCAGCAGCCAAACCCACATACGGGAAGAGACCCAGTACTTC

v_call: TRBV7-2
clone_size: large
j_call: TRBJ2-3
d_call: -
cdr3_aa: CASSGPRRDTQYF
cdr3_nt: TGTGCCAGCAGCGGGCCCCGACGAGATACGCAGTATTTT

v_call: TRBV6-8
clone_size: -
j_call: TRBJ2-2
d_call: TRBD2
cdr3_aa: CASKLAGDTGELFF
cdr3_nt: TGTGCCAGCAAGCTAGCGGGAGACACCGGGGAGCTGTTTTTT

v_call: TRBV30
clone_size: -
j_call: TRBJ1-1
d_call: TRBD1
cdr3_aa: CAWRKGQITEAFF
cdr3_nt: TGTGCCTGGAGAAAGGGACAGATCACTGAAGCTTTCTTT

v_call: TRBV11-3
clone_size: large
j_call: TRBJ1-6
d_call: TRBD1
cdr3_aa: CASSPGRGQSYNSPLHF
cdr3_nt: TGTGCCAGCAGCCCGGGGAGGGGACAGTCCTATAATTCACCCCTCCACTTT

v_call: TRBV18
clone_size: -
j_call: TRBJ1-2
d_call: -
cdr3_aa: CASSPDGNGYTF
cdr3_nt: TGTGCCAGCTCACCGGACGGGAATGGCTACACCTTC

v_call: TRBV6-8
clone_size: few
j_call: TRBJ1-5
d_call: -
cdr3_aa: CASSDSGPRDYSNQPQHF
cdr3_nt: TGTGCCAGCAGTGACTCAGGACCGAGAGATTATAGCAATCAGCCCCAGCATTTT

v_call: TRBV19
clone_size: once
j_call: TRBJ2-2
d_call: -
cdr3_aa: CASSGGARGPNTGELFF
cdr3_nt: TGTGCCAGTAGTGGGGGGGCTCGCGGCCCCAACACCGGGGAGCTGTTTTTT

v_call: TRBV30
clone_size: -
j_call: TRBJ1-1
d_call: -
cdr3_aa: CAWSSTGGRWTTEAFF
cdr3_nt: TGTGCCTGGAGTTCCACGGGGGGACGGTGGACCACTGAAGCTTTCTTT

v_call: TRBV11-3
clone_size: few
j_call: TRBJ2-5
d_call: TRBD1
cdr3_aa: CASSTYRGFETQYF
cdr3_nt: TGTGCCAGCAGCACCTACAGGGGGTTCGAGACCCAGTACTTC

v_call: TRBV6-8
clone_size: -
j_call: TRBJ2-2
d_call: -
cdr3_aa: CASSYPISGANTGELFF
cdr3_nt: TGTGCCAGCAGTTACCCCATATCCGGGGCTAACACCGGGGAGCTGTTTTTT

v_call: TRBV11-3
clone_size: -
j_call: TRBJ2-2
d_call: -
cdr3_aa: CASSGSRGNTGELFF
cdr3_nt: TGTGCCAGCAGCGGATCCAGGGGGAACACCGGGGAGCTGTTTTTT

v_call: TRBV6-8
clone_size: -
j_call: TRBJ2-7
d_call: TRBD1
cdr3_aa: CASSEGPTGPYEQYF
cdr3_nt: TGTGCCAGCAGTGAGGGACCGACAGGGCCCTACGAGCAGTACTTC

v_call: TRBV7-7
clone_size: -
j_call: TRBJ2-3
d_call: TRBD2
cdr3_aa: CASSRGTSGATDTQYF
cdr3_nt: TGTGCCAGCAGCCGGGGGACTAGCGGGGCCACAGATACGCAGTATTTT

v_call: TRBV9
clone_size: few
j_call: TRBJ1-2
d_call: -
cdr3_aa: CASSAQSYRPTINYGYTF
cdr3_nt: TGTGCCAGCAGCGCCCAGAGTTATCGACCGACCATTAACTATGGCTACACCTTC

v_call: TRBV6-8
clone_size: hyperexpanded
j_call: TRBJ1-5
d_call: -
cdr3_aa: CASSSKWPLGNQPQHF
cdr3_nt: TGTGCCAGCAGCTCCAAATGGCCCTTGGGCAATCAGCCCCAGCATTTT

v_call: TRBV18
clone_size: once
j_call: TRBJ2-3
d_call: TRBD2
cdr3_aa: CASSPGLAGVSTDTQYF
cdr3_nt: TGTGCCAGCTCACCGGGACTAGCGGGGGTTTCCACAGATACGCAGTATTTT

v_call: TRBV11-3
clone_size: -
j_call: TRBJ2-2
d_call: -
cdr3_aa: CASSLALVANTGELFF
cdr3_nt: TGTGCCAGCAGCTTGGCACTAGTCGCGAACACCGGGGAGCTGTTTTTT

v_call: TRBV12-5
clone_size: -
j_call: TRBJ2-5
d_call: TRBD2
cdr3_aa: CASGLGIHGTSGAYIQETQYF
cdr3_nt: TGTGCTAGTGGTTTGGGTATCCACGGGACTAGCGGGGCCTACATTCAAGAGACCCAGTACTTC

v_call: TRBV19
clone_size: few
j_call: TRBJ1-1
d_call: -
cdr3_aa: CASSIRGSTEAFF
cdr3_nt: TGTGCCAGTAGTATAAGAGGCAGCACTGAAGCTTTCTTT

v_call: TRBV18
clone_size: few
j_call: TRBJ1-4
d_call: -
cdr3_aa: CASSPGRATNEKLFF
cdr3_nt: TGTGCCAGCTCACCCGGCAGAGCAACTAATGAAAAACTGTTTTTT

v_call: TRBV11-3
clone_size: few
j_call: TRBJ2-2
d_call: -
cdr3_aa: CASSPGPKGTGELFF
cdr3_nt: TGTGCCAGCAGCCCCGGGCCAAAAGGGACCGGGGAGCTGTTTTTT

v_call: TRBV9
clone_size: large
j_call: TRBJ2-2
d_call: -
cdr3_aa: CASSDWGYPTGELFF
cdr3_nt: TGTGCCAGCAGCGACTGGGGCTACCCCACCGGGGAGCTGTTTTTT

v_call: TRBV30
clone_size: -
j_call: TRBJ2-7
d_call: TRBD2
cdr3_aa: CAWSTSGGYEQYF
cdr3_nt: TGTGCCTGGAGTACTAGCGGGGGGTACGAGCAGTACTTC

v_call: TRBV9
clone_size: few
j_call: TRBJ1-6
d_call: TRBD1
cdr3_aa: CASSAVARTGSNSPLHF
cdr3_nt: TGTGCCAGCAGCGCGGTGGCCCGGACAGGGTCAAATTCACCCCTCCACTTT

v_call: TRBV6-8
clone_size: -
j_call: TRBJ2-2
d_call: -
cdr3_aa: CASSEGRNTGELFF
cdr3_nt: TGTGCCAGCAGTGAGGGCAGGAACACCGGGGAGCTGTTTTTT

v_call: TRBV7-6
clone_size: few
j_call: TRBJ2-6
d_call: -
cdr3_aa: CASTGEDSGANVLTF
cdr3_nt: TGTGCCAGCACCGGGGAGGACTCTGGGGCCAACGTCCTGACTTTC

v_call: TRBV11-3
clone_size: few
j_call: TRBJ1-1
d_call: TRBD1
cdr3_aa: CASSLGQGWTEAFF
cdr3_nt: TGTGCCAGCAGCTTAGGACAGGGTTGGACTGAAGCTTTCTTT

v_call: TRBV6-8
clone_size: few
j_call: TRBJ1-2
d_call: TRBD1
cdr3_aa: CASTPGGTFLSYTF
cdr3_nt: TGTGCCAGCACCCCAGGGGGCACGTTTTTGAGCTACACCTTC

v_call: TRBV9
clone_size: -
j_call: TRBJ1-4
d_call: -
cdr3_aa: CASSLGAKGLNNEKLFF
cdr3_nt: TGTGCCAGCAGCTTAGGCGCGAAGGGTTTGAATAATGAAAAACTGTTTTTT

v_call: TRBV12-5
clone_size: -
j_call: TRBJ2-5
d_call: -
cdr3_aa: CASGIEETQYF
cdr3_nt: TGTGCTAGTGGTATCGAGGAGACCCAGTACTTC

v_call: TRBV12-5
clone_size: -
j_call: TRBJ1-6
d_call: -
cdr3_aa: CASGGNSPLHF
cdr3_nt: TGTGCCAGCGGGGGGAATTCACCCCTCCACTTT

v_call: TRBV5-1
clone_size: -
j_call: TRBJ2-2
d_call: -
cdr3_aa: CASSLGQSMNTGELFF
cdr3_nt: TGCGCCAGCAGCTTGGGCCAGAGTATGAACACCGGGGAGCTGTTTTTT

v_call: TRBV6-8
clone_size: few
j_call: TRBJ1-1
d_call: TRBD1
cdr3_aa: CASSADRGDTEAFF
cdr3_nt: TGTGCCAGCAGTGCGGACAGGGGAGACACTGAAGCTTTCTTT

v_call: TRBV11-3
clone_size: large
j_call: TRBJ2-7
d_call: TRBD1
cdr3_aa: CASSPGTGGYEQYF
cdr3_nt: TGTGCCAGCAGCCCCGGGACAGGCGGCTACGAGCAGTACTTC

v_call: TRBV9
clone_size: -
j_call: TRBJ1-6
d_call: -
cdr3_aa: CASSNLQGNNSPLHF
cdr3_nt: TGTGCCAGCAGCAACCTGCAGGGGAATAATTCACCCCTCCACTTT

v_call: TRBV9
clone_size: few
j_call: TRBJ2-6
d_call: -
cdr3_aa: CASSPWSSGANVLTF
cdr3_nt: TGTGCCAGCAGCCCCTGGTCCTCTGGGGCCAACGTCCTGACTTTC